The TCR beta chain under discussion was sequenced for a study of OX40 agonist ivuxolimab in advanced cancers. Turning to the study itself: Two patients with cutaneous melanoma and one with hepatocellular carcinoma, three in total, showed partial responses.

CDR1 is MNHNY and CDR2 is SVGAGI in the germline V gene (reference sequence). V lost 0 bases and J lost 4, with 6 bases in between. The CDR3 contains 13 residues. The assay was immunoSEQ multiplex PCR, and TCRdb's table has in-frame clones only and misses some. Found here are roughly 40,000 clones, 75% to 90% of them singletons; the top ten hold 2.6%. The source was CD4+ or CD8+ T cells sorted from blood, collected in a trial of the OX40 agonist ivuxolimab. V and J are TRBV6-6 and TRBJ1-1; D is ambiguous. The receptor comes from an adult with an advanced solid tumor such as melanoma, head and neck, liver or kidney cancer. CDR3 amino acids: CASSYSKGTEAFF. The CDR3 coding sequence is TGTGCCAGCAGTTACTCGAAGGGCACTGAAGCTTTCTTT.